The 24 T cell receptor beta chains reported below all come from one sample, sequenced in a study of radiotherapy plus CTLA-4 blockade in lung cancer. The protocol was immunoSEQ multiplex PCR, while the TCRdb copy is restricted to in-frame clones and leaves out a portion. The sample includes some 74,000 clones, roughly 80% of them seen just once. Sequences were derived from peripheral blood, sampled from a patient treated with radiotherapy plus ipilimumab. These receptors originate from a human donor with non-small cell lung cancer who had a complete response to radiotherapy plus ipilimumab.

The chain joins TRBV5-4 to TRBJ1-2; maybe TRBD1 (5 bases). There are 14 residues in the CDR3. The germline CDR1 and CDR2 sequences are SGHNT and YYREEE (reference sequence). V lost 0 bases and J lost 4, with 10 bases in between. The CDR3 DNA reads TGTGCCAGCAGCTTGGACGGGGGAGGCTATGGCTACACCTTC. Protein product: CASSLDGGGYGYTF.

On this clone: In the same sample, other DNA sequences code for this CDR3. The CDR3 protein is CASSPQGVNTEAFF. DNA for the CDR3: TGTGCCAGCAGTCCCCAGGGGGTGAACACTGAAGCTTTCTTT. The V call is TRBV6-5, the J call TRBJ1-1; TRBD1 agrees at 7 bases. CDR1 and CDR2 from the germline V gene are MNHEY and SVGAGI. The J segment lost 0 bases and the V segment lost 5 bases, leaving 3 bases of the junction unmatched. CDR3 length equals 14 residues.

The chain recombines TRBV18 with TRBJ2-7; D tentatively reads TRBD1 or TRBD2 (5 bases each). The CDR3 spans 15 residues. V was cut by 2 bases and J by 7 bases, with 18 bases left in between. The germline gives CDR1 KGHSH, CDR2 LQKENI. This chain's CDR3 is CASSPSAGSWGEQYV. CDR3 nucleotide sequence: TGTGCCAGCTCACCATCAGCAGGGTCATGGGGGGAGCAGTACGTC.

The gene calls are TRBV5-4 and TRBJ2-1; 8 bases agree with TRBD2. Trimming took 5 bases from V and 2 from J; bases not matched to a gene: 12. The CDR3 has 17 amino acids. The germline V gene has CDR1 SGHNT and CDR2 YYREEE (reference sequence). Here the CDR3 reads CASRTQRAGDTYNEQFF. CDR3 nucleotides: TGTGCCAGCAGGACACAACGAGCGGGGGATACCTACAATGAGCAGTTCTTC. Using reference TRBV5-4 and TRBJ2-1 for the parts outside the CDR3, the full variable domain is ETGVTQSPTHLIKTRGQQVTLRCSSQSGHNTVSWYQQALGQGPQFIFQYYREEENGRGNFPPRFSGLQFPNYSSELNVNALELDDSALYLCASRTQRAGDTYNEQFFGPGTRLTVL.

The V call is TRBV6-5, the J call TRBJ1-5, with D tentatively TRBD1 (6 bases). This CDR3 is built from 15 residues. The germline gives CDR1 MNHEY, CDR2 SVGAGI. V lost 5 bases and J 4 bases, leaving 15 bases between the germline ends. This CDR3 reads CASSLGGRPNQPQHF. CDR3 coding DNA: TGTGCCAGCAGTCTTGGGGGCCGACCAAATCAGCCCCAGCATTTT.

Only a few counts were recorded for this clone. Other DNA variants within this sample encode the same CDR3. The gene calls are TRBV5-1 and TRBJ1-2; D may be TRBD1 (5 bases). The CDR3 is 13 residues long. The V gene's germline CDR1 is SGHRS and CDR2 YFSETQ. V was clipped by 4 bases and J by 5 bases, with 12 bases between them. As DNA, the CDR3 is TGCGCCAGCAGCCCCGGGACCGAGTATGGCTACACCTTC. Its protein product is CASSPGTEYGYTF.

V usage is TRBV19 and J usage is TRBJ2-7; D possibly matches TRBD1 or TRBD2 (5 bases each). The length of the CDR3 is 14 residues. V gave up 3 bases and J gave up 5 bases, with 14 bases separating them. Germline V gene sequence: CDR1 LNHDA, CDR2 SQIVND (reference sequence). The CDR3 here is CASSMIARDHEQYF. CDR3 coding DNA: TGTGCCAGTAGTATGATCGCCAGGGACCACGAGCAGTACTTC.

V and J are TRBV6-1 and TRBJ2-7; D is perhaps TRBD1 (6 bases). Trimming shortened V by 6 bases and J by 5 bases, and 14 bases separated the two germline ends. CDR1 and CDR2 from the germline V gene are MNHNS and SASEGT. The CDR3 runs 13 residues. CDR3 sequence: CASSDQGTDEQYF. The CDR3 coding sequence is TGTGCCAGCAGCGACCAGGGGACGGACGAGCAGTACTTC.

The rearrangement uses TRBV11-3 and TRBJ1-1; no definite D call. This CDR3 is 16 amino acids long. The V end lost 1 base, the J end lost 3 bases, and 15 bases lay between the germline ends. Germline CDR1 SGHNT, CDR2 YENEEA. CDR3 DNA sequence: TGTGCCAGCAGCTTAGGGCAGGAGACTAGGGACACTGAAGCTTTCTTT. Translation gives CASSLGQETRDTEAFF.

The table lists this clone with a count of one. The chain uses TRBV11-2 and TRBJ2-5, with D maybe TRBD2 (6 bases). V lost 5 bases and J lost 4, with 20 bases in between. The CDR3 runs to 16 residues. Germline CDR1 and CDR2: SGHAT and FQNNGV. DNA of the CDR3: TGTGCCAGCAGCGAAGTTACGACTAGTGGAGTAGAGACCCAGTACTTC. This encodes CASSEVTTSGVETQYF.

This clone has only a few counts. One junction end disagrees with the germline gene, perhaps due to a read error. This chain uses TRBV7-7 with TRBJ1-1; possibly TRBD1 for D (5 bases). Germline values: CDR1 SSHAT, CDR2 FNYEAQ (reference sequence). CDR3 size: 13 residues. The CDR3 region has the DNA TGTGCTAGCAGCCGACAGTCGAACACTGAAGCTTTCTTT. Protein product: CASSRQSNTEAFF.

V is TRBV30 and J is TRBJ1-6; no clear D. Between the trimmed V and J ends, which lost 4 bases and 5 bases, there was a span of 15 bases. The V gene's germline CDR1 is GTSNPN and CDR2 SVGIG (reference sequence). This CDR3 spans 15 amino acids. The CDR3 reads CAWIPLAGNNSPLHF. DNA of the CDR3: TGTGCCTGGATACCTCTGGCAGGCAATAATTCACCCCTCCACTTT.

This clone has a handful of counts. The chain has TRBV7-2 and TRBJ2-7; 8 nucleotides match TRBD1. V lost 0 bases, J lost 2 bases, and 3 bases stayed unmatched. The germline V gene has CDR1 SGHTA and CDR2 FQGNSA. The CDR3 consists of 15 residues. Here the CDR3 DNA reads TGTGCCAGCAGCTTAGCGGTGACAGGGGCCTACGAGCAGTACGTC. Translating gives CASSLAVTGAYEQYV.

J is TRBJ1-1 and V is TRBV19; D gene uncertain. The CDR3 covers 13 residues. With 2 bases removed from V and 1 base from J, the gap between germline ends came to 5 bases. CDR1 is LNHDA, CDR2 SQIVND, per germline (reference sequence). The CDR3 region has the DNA TGTGCCAGTAGTATAATGGAGAACACTGAAGCTTTCTTT. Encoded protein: CASSIMENTEAFF.

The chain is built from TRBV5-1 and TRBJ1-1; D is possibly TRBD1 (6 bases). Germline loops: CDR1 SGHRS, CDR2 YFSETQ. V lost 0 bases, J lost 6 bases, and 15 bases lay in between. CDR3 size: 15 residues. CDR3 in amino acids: CASSLEVGQRSEAFF. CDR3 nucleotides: TGCGCCAGCAGCTTGGAGGTCGGACAGAGGTCTGAAGCTTTCTTT. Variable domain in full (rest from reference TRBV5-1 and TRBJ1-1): KAGVTQTPRYLIKTRGQQVTLSCSPISGHRSVSWYQQTPGQGLQFLFEYFSETQRNKGNFPGRFSGRQFSNSRSEMNVSTLELGDSALYLCASSLEVGQRSEAFFGQGTRLTVV.

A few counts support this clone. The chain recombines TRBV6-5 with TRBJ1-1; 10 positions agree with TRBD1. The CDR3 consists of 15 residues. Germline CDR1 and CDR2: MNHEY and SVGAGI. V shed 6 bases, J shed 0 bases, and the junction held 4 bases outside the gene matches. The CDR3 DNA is TGTGCCAGCAGCCCGGACAGGGGGATGAACACTGAAGCTTTCTTT. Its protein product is CASSPDRGMNTEAFF.

The CDR3 spells CSVRDSHYGYTF. DNA of the CDR3: TGCAGCGTTCGGGACAGCCACTATGGCTACACCTTC. The chain combines TRBV29-1 with TRBJ1-2; 7 nucleotides line up with TRBD1. This CDR3 has 12 residues. The V gene's germline CDR1 is SQVTM and CDR2 ANQGSEA. The trim removed 5 bases at V and 3 bases at J, leaving 3 bases unmatched.

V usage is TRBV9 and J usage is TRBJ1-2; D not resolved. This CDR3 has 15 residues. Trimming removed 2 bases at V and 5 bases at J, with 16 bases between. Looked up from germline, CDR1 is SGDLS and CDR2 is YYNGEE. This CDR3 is CASSVTEGILYGYTF. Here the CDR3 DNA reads TGTGCCAGCAGCGTCACGGAGGGAATCTTATATGGCTACACCTTC.

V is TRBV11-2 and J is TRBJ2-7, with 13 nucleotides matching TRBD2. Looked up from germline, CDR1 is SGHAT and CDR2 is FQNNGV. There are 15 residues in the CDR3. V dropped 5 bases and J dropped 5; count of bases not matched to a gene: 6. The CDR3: CASSHGLAGVNEQYV. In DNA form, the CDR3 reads TGTGCCAGCAGCCATGGACTAGCGGGAGTGAACGAGCAGTACGTC.

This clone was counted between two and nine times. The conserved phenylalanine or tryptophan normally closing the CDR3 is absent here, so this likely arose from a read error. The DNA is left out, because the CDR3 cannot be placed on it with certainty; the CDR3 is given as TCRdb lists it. The CDR3 is CASSPQGRV. The chain combines TRBV23-1 with TRBJ1-6; the DNA was not used to check the table's D call, TRBD1. TRBV23-1 is sorted into the ORF group, with uncertain function. The CDR3 sequence runs 9 residues, both termini included.

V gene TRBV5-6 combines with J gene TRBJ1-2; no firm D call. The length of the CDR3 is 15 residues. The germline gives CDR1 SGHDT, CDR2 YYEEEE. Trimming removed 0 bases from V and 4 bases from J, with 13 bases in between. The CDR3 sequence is CASSLALVTTYGYTF. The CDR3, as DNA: TGTGCCAGCAGCTTGGCCCTCGTCACCACCTATGGCTACACCTTC.

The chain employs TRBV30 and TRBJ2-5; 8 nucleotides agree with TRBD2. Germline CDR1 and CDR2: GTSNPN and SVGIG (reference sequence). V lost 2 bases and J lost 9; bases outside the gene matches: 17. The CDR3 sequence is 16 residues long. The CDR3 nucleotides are TGTGCCTGGAGTCGACTCTCGGGACTAGTTAGTGGGGCCCAGTACTTC. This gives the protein CAWSRLSGLVSGAQYF. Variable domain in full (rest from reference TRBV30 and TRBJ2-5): SQTIHQWPATLVQPVGSPLSLECTVEGTSNPNLYWYRQAAGRGLQLLFYSVGIGQISSEVPQNLSASRPQDRQFILSSKKLLLSDSGFYLCAWSRLSGLVSGAQYFGPGTRLLVL.

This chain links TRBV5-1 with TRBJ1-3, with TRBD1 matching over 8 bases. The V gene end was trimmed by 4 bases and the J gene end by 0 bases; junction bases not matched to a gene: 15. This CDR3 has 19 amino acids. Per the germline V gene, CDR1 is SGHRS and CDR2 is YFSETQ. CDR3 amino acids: CASSADGQGAFSSGNTIYF. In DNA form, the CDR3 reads TGCGCCAGCAGCGCGGACGGACAGGGCGCTTTTTCCTCTGGAAACACCATATATTTT. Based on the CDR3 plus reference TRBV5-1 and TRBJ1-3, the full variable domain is KAGVTQTPRYLIKTRGQQVTLSCSPISGHRSVSWYQQTPGQGLQFLFEYFSETQRNKGNFPGRFSGRQFSNSRSEMNVSTLELGDSALYLCASSADGQGAFSSGNTIYFGEGSWLTVV.

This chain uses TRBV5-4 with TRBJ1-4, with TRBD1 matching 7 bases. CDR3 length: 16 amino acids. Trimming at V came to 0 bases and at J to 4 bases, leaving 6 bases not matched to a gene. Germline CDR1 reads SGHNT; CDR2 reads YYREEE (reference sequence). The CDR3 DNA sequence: TGTGCCAGCAGCTTGGCGGCAGGGGGGGATAATGAAAAACTGTTTTTT. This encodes CASSLAAGGDNEKLFF. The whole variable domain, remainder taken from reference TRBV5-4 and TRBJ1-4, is ETGVTQSPTHLIKTRGQQVTLRCSSQSGHNTVSWYQQALGQGPQFIFQYYREEENGRGNFPPRFSGLQFPNYSSELNVNALELDDSALYLCASSLAAGGDNEKLFFGSGTQLSVL.